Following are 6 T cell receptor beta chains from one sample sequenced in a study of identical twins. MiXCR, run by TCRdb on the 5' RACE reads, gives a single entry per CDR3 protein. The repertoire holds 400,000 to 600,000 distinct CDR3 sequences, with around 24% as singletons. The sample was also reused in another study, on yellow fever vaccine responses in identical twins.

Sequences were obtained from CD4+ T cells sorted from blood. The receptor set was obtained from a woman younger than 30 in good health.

The CDR3 sequence is CASSEVNSLLPREQYV. DNA for the CDR3: TGTGCCAGCAGTGAGGTAAACAGTCTTTTACCTAGGGAGCAGTACGTC. The chain combines TRBV6-1 with TRBJ2-7; no clear D. V lost 3 bases and J lost 7, with 22 bases in between. The CDR3 spans 16 residues. Germline V lookup: CDR1 MNHNS, CDR2 SASEGT.

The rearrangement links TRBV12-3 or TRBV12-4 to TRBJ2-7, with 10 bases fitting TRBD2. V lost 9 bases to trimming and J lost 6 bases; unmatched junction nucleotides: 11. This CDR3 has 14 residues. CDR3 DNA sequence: TGTGCCAGTAGGATAGCGGGAGGACTTGGCGAGCAGTACTTC. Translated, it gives CASRIAGGLGEQYF.

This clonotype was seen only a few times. This chain's CDR3 is CASSPIQGGYSNQPQHF. For the CDR3, the DNA is TGTGCCAGCAGTCCGATACAGGGGGGATATAGCAATCAGCCCCAGCATTTT. This chain connects TRBV27 to TRBJ1-5; 8 bases are a match to TRBD1. Germline V gene sequence: CDR1 MNHEY, CDR2 SMNVEV (reference sequence). V was clipped by 5 bases and J by 0 bases; unmatched bases: 9. The CDR3 length is 17 residues.

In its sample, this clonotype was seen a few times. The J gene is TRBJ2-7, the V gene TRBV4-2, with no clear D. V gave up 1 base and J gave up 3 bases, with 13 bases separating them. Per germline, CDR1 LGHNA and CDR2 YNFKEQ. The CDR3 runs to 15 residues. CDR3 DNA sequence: TGTGCCAGCAGCCAAGTTGAGTCACTCAGCTACGAGCAGTACTTC. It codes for CASSQVESLSYEQYF.

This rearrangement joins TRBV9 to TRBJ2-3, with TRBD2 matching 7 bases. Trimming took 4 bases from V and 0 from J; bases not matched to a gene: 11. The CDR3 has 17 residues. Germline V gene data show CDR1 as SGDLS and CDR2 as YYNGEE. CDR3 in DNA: TGTGCCAGCAGCTCGGTCCCCAGCGGGGCTAGCACAGATACGCAGTATTTT. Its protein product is CASSSVPSGASTDTQYF.

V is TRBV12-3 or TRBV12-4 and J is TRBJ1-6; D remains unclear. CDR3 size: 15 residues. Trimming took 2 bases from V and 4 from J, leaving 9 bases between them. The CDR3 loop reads CASSLRTEYNSPLHF. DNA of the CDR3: TGTGCCAGCAGTTTAAGGACGGAGTATAATTCACCCCTCCACTTT.